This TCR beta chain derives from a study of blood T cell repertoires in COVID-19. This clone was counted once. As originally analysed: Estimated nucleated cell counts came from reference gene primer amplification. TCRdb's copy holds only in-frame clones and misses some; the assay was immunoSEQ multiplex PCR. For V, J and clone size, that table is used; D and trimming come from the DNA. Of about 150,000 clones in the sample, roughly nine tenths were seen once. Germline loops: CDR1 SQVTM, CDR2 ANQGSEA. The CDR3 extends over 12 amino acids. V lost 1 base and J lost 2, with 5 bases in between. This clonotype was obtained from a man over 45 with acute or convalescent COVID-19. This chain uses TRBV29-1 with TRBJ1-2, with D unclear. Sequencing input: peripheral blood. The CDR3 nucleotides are TGCAGCGTTGAAGGTAGAAACTATGGCTACACCTTC. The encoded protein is CSVEGRNYGYTF.